This T cell receptor (beta chain) was captured in a study of T cell therapy after organ transplantation. V lost 0 bases to trimming and J lost 4 bases, with 15 bases between them. Germline-derived CDR1 and CDR2 are MNHEY and SMNVEV (reference sequence). This CDR3 has 16 residues. The protocol was immunoSEQ multiplex PCR, while the TCRdb copy is restricted to in-frame clones and leaves out a portion. This table has approximately 52,000 clones, 94% appearing once. As for this clone: Antigen unknown.

Whole-study findings and limits: Nonresponders had marked pretherapy clonal expansions and little post-therapy change.

The chain recombines TRBV27 with TRBJ1-2; possibly TRBD1 for D (5 bases). The source material was CD8+ T cells from blood, sampled before autologous CMV-specific T cell therapy. The TCR sequence derives from a human patient who had received a solid organ transplant and had CMV disease. This CDR3 is CASSLSSPGLIYGYTF. Written as DNA, the CDR3 is TGTGCCAGCAGTTTATCCTCCCCGGGGCTGATCTATGGCTACACCTTC.